This TCR beta chain is from a study of T-cell memory formation after mild COVID-19. TCRdb reprocessed the 5' RACE reads with MiXCR, giving one entry per CDR3 protein. The top ten clones hold around 21% of a sample with around 320,000 distinct CDR3 sequences, approximately 19% of them seen once. This CDR3 contains 15 residues. Trimming removed 2 bases at V and 5 bases at J, with 14 bases between. Germline V CDR1 and CDR2: SGHNT, YYREEE (reference sequence). Material for sequencing was PBMCs or a T cell subset sorted from them (not recorded which). The J gene is TRBJ2-1, the V gene TRBV5-4; D remains ambiguous. The TCR sequence derives from a man between 18 and 35 years old who had mild COVID-19 (a few samples of this study predate the infection). Cell type and time point are not known. The CDR3 region has the DNA TGTGCCAGCAGCTTTCGCAACGAAGGACACAATGAGCAGTTCTTC. Translation gives CASSFRNEGHNEQFF.